The 21 T cell receptor beta chains below all came from one sample that was sequenced in a study of blood T cells in healthy people across ages. Through a sample-barcoded 5' primer and a J-beta primer mix, a second PCR was run for roughly 6 to 11 cycles. TCRdb called the 5' RACE reads again in MiXCR, with one record for every CDR3 protein. The table has 650,000 to 800,000 distinct CDR3 sequences, around 45% seen once; the top ten hold approximately 20%. The sample consisted of blood. The origin of the receptors is a man aged 55 to 70 in good health.

This clonotype has only a few counts. V is TRBV12-3 or TRBV12-4 and J is TRBJ2-5, with TRBD1 matching over 11 bases. CDR3 length: 17 residues. The junction had 10 bases not matched to a gene; V was cut back by 1 base and J by 6 bases. The CDR3 reads CASSLGKPGQGGKTQYF. CDR3 nucleotide sequence: TGTGCCAGCAGTTTAGGGAAACCGGGACAGGGGGGAAAGACCCAGTACTTC.

The chain carries TRBV12-3 or TRBV12-4 and TRBJ2-1, with D perhaps being TRBD1 or TRBD2 (5 bases each). Judging by the DNA end, TRBJ2-7 fits better; the J call may be wrong. CDR3 length: 14 residues. The CDR3 DNA follows: TGTGCCAGCAGTCCCGGGACCATCAACTACGAGCAGTACTTC. Amino acid sequence: CASSPGTINYEQYF.

The chain carries TRBV7-2 and TRBJ1-2; 7 positions agree with TRBD1. J gave up 3 bases and V 2 bases, and 6 bases lay outside the gene matches. The germline gives CDR1 SGHTA, CDR2 FQGNSA. CDR3 size: 15 residues. The CDR3 reads CASSLRGGGDYGYTF. CDR3 coding DNA: TGTGCCAGCAGCTTAAGGGGAGGGGGCGACTATGGCTACACCTTC. Filled out from reference TRBV7-2 and TRBJ1-2, the complete variable domain reads GAGVSQSPSNKVTEKGKDVELRCDPISGHTALYWYRQSLGQGLEFLIYFQGNSAPDKSGLPSDRFSAERTGGSVSTLTIQRTQQEDSAVYLCASSLRGGGDYGYTFGSGTRLTVV.

The V call is TRBV4-1, the J call TRBJ2-1, with D perhaps TRBD2 (7 bases). The germline V gene encodes CDR1 MGHRA and CDR2 YSYEKL. The ends were cut back, 1 base at V and 4 bases at J, with 14 bases in the middle. The CDR3 sequence is 16 residues long. In nucleotides, the CDR3 is TGCGCCAGCAGCCAAGGCCGGGGGGCGCGGTACAATGAGCAGTTCTTC. Translating gives CASSQGRGARYNEQFF.

The V and J genes are TRBV20-1 and TRBJ1-5; 7 nucleotides line up with TRBD1. With V trimmed by 2 bases and J by 3 bases, 4 bases remained unmatched. Germline V gives CDR1 DFQATT, CDR2 SNEGSKA (reference sequence). This CDR3 is built from 14 residues. This CDR3 is CSARQGGTNQPQHF. In DNA form, the CDR3 reads TGCAGTGCTAGACAGGGGGGTACCAATCAGCCCCAGCATTTT.

The CDR3 sequence: CACGAANTGELFF. The DNA of the CDR3 is TGTGCCTGCGGGGCGGCGAACACCGGGGAGCTGTTTTTT. The gene calls are TRBV7-6 and TRBJ2-2; tentative D call: TRBD2 (6 bases). Germline V gene lookup returns CDR1 SGHVS and CDR2 FNYEAQ. Trimming left V 11 bases short and J 0 bases short, with 10 bases between. The CDR3 covers 13 residues.

In this sample, this clonotype turned up a few times. The chain joins TRBV15 to TRBJ2-4, with D tentatively TRBD1 (5 bases). The CDR3 consists of 14 residues. Trimming took 1 base from V and 5 from J, leaving 9 bases between them. Germline CDR1 reads LNHNV; CDR2 reads YYDKDF (reference sequence). The CDR3, as DNA: TGTGCCACCAGCAGAGTAGGGGTCCAAAACATTCAGTACTTC. It encodes CATSRVGVQNIQYF.

The CDR3 DNA is TGTGCCAGCAGTTACTCAGCGGGAGGGCCCAATGAGCAGTTCTTC. Translated, it gives CASSYSAGGPNEQFF. The rearrangement links TRBV6-6 to TRBJ2-1, with 10 bases aligning to TRBD2. V shed 0 bases and J 6 bases; nucleotides not matched to a gene: 2. Germline V gives CDR1 MNHNY, CDR2 SVGAGI (reference sequence). The CDR3 spans 15 residues.

This clonotype showed up just a few times. This sequence joins TRBV3-1 and TRBJ2-7; 7 bases align to TRBD1. The CDR3 sequence is 14 residues long. The junction had 5 bases not matched to a gene; V was cut back by 4 bases and J by 2 bases. Germline lookup yields CDR1 LGHDT and CDR2 YNNKEL (reference sequence). CDR3 protein: CASSPDRSTYEQYF. In DNA form, the CDR3 reads TGTGCCAGCAGCCCGGACAGGAGTACCTACGAGCAGTACTTC.

The chain recombines TRBV20-1 with TRBJ2-1, with D perhaps matching TRBD2 (6 bases). Trimming removed 0 bases from V and 7 bases from J, with 16 bases in between. This CDR3 is 15 amino acids long. Germline CDR1 is DFQATT and CDR2 is SNEGSKA (reference sequence). DNA of the CDR3: TGCAGTGCTAGAGATACAGCGCTAGCGCGAAATGAGCAGTTCTTC. It codes for CSARDTALARNEQFF.

This chain joins TRBV6-2 or TRBV6-3 and TRBJ2-7; 7 bases are a match to TRBD2. The CDR3 has 12 amino acids. CDR1 MNHEY and CDR2 SVGEGT come from the germline V gene. The V gene end was trimmed by 8 bases and the J gene end by 5 bases; junction bases not matched to a gene: 6. CDR3 loop: CASRDYIHEQYF. The DNA of the CDR3 is TGTGCCAGCCGGGACTACATTCACGAGCAGTACTTC.

The chain links TRBV9 to TRBJ2-6; D perhaps matches TRBD1 (5 bases). This CDR3 has 15 amino acids. Germline CDR1 reads SGDLS; CDR2 reads YYNGEE. V lost 0 bases to trimming and J lost 2 bases, with 6 bases between them. For the CDR3, the DNA is TGTGCCAGCAGCGTAGGCAGGGCTGGGGCCAACGTCCTGACTTTC. As protein: CASSVGRAGANVLTF.

This rearrangement joins TRBV5-1 to TRBJ1-1; TRBD1 matches 7 bases. The CDR3 extends over 15 amino acids. V lost 2 bases, J lost 3 bases, and 7 bases stayed unmatched. Germline V gene sequence: CDR1 SGHRS, CDR2 YFSETQ. CDR3 bases: TGCGCCAGCAGCTTCTCGACAGGGTTGTACACTGAAGCTTTCTTT. This sequence encodes CASSFSTGLYTEAFF.

The V and J genes are TRBV4-1 and TRBJ2-3; 9 bases align to TRBD2. The ends lost 0 bases at V and 2 bases at J; junction bases unmatched: 9. Per the germline V gene, CDR1 is MGHRA and CDR2 is YSYEKL. CDR3 size: 18 residues. CDR3 DNA: TGCGCCAGCAGCCAAGAAGAGCGGGGGGCGCCCTACACAGATACGCAGTATTTT. Protein product: CASSQEERGAPYTDTQYF.

This clonotype came up a few times. DNA for the CDR3: TGTGCCAGCAGTTTGAGTTCCCGACAGGCGTCAGATACGCAGTATTTT. It specifies CASSLSSRQASDTQYF. The chain couples TRBV12-3 or TRBV12-4 to TRBJ2-3; tentative D call: TRBD1 (6 bases). CDR3 length equals 16 residues. With 3 bases removed from V and 4 bases from J, the gap between germline ends came to 17 bases.

Written as DNA, the CDR3 is TGTGCCAGCTCACCTCTCCGTTCAGGGAATGAAGCTTTCTTT. Its translation is CASSPLRSGNEAFF. The gene calls are TRBV18 and TRBJ1-1, with D maybe TRBD1 (5 bases). Germline CDR1 is KGHSH and CDR2 is LQKENI. This CDR3 has 14 amino acids. The V gene lost 3 bases and the J gene lost 7 bases, with 15 bases spanning the gap.

This rearrangement joins TRBV7-9 to TRBJ1-1; 8 nucleotides match TRBD1. The germline V gene has CDR1 SEHNR and CDR2 FQNEAQ (reference sequence). The ends lost 2 bases at V and 1 base at J; junction bases unmatched: 3. The CDR3 is 15 residues long. The CDR3 loop reads CASSLPGGANTEAFF. DNA for the CDR3: TGTGCCAGCAGCTTACCAGGGGGCGCGAACACTGAAGCTTTCTTT.

This clonotype has a handful of counts. The gene calls are TRBV6-4 and TRBJ2-7; 9 nucleotides agree with TRBD1. The CDR3 runs to 12 residues. Germline loops: CDR1 MRHNA, CDR2 SNTAGT. V gave up 9 bases and J gave up 5 bases; unmatched junction bases: 5. This CDR3 reads CASHRGLDEQYF. The CDR3 DNA sequence: TGTGCCAGTCACAGGGGGCTAGACGAGCAGTACTTC.

In nucleotides, the CDR3 is TGTGCCAGCAGCTTGGGTGGGGCCGGATACAATGAGCAGTTCTTC. Its translation: CASSLGGAGYNEQFF. This chain uses TRBV5-6 with TRBJ2-1, with D possibly being TRBD1 (5 bases). CDR1 is SGHDT, CDR2 YYEEEE, per germline. Trimming took 0 bases from V and 4 from J, leaving 11 bases between them. The CDR3 totals 15 residues.

This clonotype was found many times. One end of the junction is discordant with germline, which a read error may explain. This chain's CDR3 is CASSPGTSTDTQYF. The CDR3 DNA reads TGTGCCAGCAGCCCCGGGACTAGCACAGATACGCAGTATTTT. V gene TRBV5-1 combines with J gene TRBJ2-3, with D perhaps TRBD2 (6 bases). Per germline, CDR1 SGHRS and CDR2 YFSETQ. The CDR3 totals 14 residues.

The sample holds a few counts of this clonotype. CDR3 loop: CSARDLIGTGLNYGYTF. CDR3 sequence (DNA): TGCAGTGCTAGAGACCTAATCGGGACAGGGCTAAACTATGGCTACACCTTC. This chain joins TRBV20-1 and TRBJ1-2; TRBD1 aligns across 9 bases. V shed 0 bases, J shed 2 bases, and the junction held 10 bases outside the gene matches. The CDR3 length is 17 residues. Germline lookup yields CDR1 DFQATT and CDR2 SNEGSKA (reference sequence).